Shown below are 8 T cell receptor beta chains from a single sample sequenced in a study of breast tumors, draining lymph nodes, adjacent tissues. MiXCR was run by TCRdb on the multiplex PCR reads, yielding one entry per CDR3 protein. The sample lists more than 20,000 distinct CDR3 sequences, roughly 21% seen once, with roughly 12% in the top ten. Sequencing was done on a sample of breast tumor tissue. These receptors all stem from a female donor with breast cancer. Some clones in this sample may be carry-over from other donors' samples.

This chain connects TRBV3-1 to TRBJ1-1; tentative D call: TRBD1 (5 bases). Trimming shortened V by 0 bases and J by 5 bases, and 10 bases separated the two germline ends. The CDR3 extends over 14 amino acids. CDR1 and CDR2 from the germline V gene are LGHDT and YNNKEL (reference sequence). The CDR3 DNA sequence: TGTGCCAGCAGCCAAGAGTTTGGGGGGACTGAAGCTTTCTTT. Translated, it gives CASSQEFGGTEAFF.

This clonotype is labeled as large. The V and J genes are TRBV29-1 and TRBJ2-2; D not certain. Germline V gene lookup returns CDR1 SQVTM and CDR2 ANQGSEA. V gave up 3 bases and J gave up 5 bases, with 10 bases separating them. The CDR3 extends over 13 amino acids. CDR3: CSVDLSETGELFF. DNA for the CDR3: TGCAGCGTTGATTTGTCCGAAACCGGGGAGCTGTTTTTT.

Comment on this clonotype: The junction does not match germline at one end; this may be a read error. CDR3 DNA: TGCAGTGCTGACATACTACTAGCGGGATTGAGCACAGGTACGCAGTATTTT. This codes for CSADILLAGLSTGTQYF. The chain employs TRBV20-1 and TRBJ2-3; 10 bases are a match to TRBD2. CDR3 length: 17 amino acids. From germline, CDR1 is DFQATT and CDR2 SNEGSKA (reference sequence).

The rearrangement joins TRBV2 to TRBJ2-3; D is uncertain. Trimming pared 6 bases from V and 1 base from J, leaving 5 bases between. The CDR3 contains 12 residues. In germline, CDR1 is SNHLY, CDR2 FYNNEI. This CDR3 is CASRERTDTQYF. Written as DNA, the CDR3 is TGTGCCAGCAGGGAGCGCACAGATACGCAGTATTTT.

This clonotype has just a few counts. This chain connects TRBV28 to TRBJ1-2; D is unclear. The germline V and J ends were trimmed by 2 bases and 3 bases, with 10 bases remaining between them. Germline V gene sequence: CDR1 MDHEN, CDR2 SYDVKM. The CDR3 runs to 14 residues. The CDR3 bases are TGTGCCAGCAGTTTAAGCCCGAAGGACTATGGCTACACCTTC. This sequence encodes CASSLSPKDYGYTF.

This clonotype is deemed medium-sized. The chain carries TRBV5-6 and TRBJ2-1; TRBD2 agrees at 8 bases. J gave up 4 bases and V 1 base, and 1 base lay outside the gene matches. The CDR3 contains 14 residues. Per the germline V gene, CDR1 is SGHDT and CDR2 is YYEEEE. CDR3 nucleotides: TGTGCCAGCAGCTTGACTAGCGGATACAATGAGCAGTTCTTC. Protein product: CASSLTSGYNEQFF.

This chain links TRBV19 with TRBJ1-2; 8 bases match TRBD1. The V gene end was trimmed by 7 bases and the J gene end by 4 bases; junction bases not matched to a gene: 11. CDR1 and CDR2 from the germline V gene are LNHDA and SQIVND (reference sequence). The CDR3 has 15 amino acids. DNA of the CDR3: TGTGCCAGTACCCTAGGGACAGGAGCTGCCTATGGCTACACCTTC. It yields the protein CASTLGTGAAYGYTF.

V usage is TRBV5-1 and J usage is TRBJ2-1; 9 nucleotides match TRBD2. In germline, CDR1 is SGHRS, CDR2 YFSETQ. V shed 3 bases, J shed 5 bases, and the junction held 12 bases outside the gene matches. The CDR3 length is 17 residues. CDR3 nucleotide sequence: TGCGCCAGCAGCTCGGCCCTCGGGGCTAGCGGGAACAATGAGCAGTTCTTC. This translates into CASSSALGASGNNEQFF.